This T cell receptor beta chain was identified during a study of PD-1 blockade in classical Hodgkin lymphoma (dated by TCRdb to the early 2020s). At the level of the whole study: Nivolumab dosing was 3 mg/kg intravenously every 2 weeks, continuing until either disease progression or unacceptable toxicity. To define a peripheral blood immune signature of response to PD-1 blockade in classical Hodgkin lymphoma, the study combined TCR beta sequencing with CyTOF.

The time point tag for this specimen amounts to: cycle 1 day 1 (C1D1), immediately before nivolumab initiation. Every trial patient had relapsed following autologous stem cell transplantation, and prior brentuximab vedotin exposure was what differed among cohorts A, B and C. The trial cohort included 45 to 65 patients with relapsed/refractory classical Hodgkin lymphoma, and each patient had a best overall response of complete response, partial response or progressive disease. Single-agent nivolumab was administered to trial patients in the multi-cohort phase II CheckMate 205 trial. Best overall response was determined by an independent review committee according to the 2007 International Working Group response criteria. Trial PBMCs were obtained immediately prior to nivolumab initiation (C1D1) and on therapy at cycle 2 day 1 and cycle 4 day 1. Peripheral blood was collected in 8 mL Vacutainer Cell Preparation Tubes, from which PBMCs were isolated by centrifugation and then cryopreserved.

Details on this clone: Which antigen it targets is not known. Base qualities were left out, and no much larger clone turns up one base away.

Genomic DNA was extracted with the Qiagen DNeasy kit from unsorted PBMCs and from negatively selected CD4+ and CD8+ fractions. Using primers that anneal to V and J segments, immunoSEQ multiplex PCR amplified the TCR beta CDR3 regions. A synthetic immune receptor repertoire was used to minimize amplification bias, and any residual bias was removed computationally once sequencing was done. The study's processing was this. Repertoire diversity was quantified as the Shannon entropy index using custom Python scripts. Unsorted, CD4+ and CD8+ repertoires were examined separately, except in combined analyses, for which CD4+ and CD8+ sequences were merged in silico. Clonal expansion was defined as a frequency increase of at least 2-fold after treatment compared with C1D1, and clones undetected at baseline were assigned a pseudocount of 0.5. Clones with 0 or 1 copy at C1D1 were classified as singleton clones, and clones with 2 or more copies were classified as non-singleton clones. Clones expanded in unsorted samples were annotated as CD4+, CD8+ or unknown by matching protein sequences in sorted samples from the same patient. Wilcoxon tests on paired samples were used to test changes in diversity from C1D1 to C4D1. TCRdb obtained this table from immuneACCESS and retained in-frame rearrangements with V and J assigned. These tables miss some clones; where compared with another copy, unresolved V genes account for less than half of the shortfall, and the remainder is unexplained. The DNA gave D and trimming, while V, J and clone size come from that table. The table for this sample lists approximately 13,000 clones; around 77% of them were counted only once. 24% of the sample is taken by the ten largest.

The paper as a whole reports these results and caveats: The study was restricted to a single clinical trial cohort, and the causes of repertoire differences, possibly disease activity or prior therapy, were left undefined. By C4D1, a significant rise was seen in CD4+ TCR diversity but not in CD8+ TCR diversity (p=0.0027 vs p=0.16), and the rise was most apparent among complete responders (p=0.02). Baseline TCR diversity was reported to be lower in newly diagnosed patients than in healthy donors and to be lower still in relapsed/refractory patients. Diversity was lower in patients who began nivolumab less than 1 year after ASCT, so these patients were left out of later analyses to avoid confounding by immune reconstitution. Baseline diversity similar to that of newly diagnosed patients was observed in trial patients achieving complete response, whereas significantly lower diversity was observed in partial responders and progressors.

The junction carries 9 bases between V and J, which are trimmed by 3 bases and 0 bases respectively. Based on the germline V gene, the CDR1 and CDR2 sequences are MDHEN and SYDVKM. The CDR3 numbers 16 residues from cysteine through phenylalanine. Only the CDR3 portion is preserved as DNA: 48 bases, with reading frame beginning at the first base. The clonotype comes from a human donor with classical Hodgkin lymphoma. The sample consisted of peripheral blood mononuclear cells (PBMCs), taken at baseline. Recombination connected TRBV28 to TRBJ2-6; the D gene cannot be resolved reliably. The CDR3 reads as follows: CASSLVSGSGANVLTF. Read as DNA, the sequence is TGTGCCAGCAGTTTGGTCTCCGGCTCTGGGGCCAACGTCCTGACTTTC.